The following is a T cell receptor (beta chain) sequence with its context. Its antigen is as yet unknown. These data are taken from a study of shared clonotypes between healthy human individuals. Study-level information: Donor composition was two women and three men, aged 18 to 49.

Study-wide points: Donor scarcity curtailed the genetic and exposure-history diversity represented herein. It was only blood that was sampled, and tissue repertoires likely differ.

Splitting of each subset's genomic DNA was done evenly across several immunoSEQ plates. TCRdb's table, derived via immunoSEQ multiplex PCR, lists solely in-frame clones and lacks some. Among hundreds of thousands of clones listed, 77% were seen once. Per germline, CDR1 SGHNT and CDR2 YYREEE (reference sequence). Trimming removed 3 bases at V and 0 bases at J, with 10 bases between. There are 14 residues in the CDR3. The sequence derives from a middle-aged woman in good health. Some clones in this sample may be carry-over from other donors' samples. The chain recombines TRBV5-4 with TRBJ2-7; maybe TRBD1 (6 bases). Specimen: PBMCs. CDR3 nucleotide sequence: TGTGCCAGCAGCTCGGACAGCCACTCCTACGAGCAGTACTTC. It encodes CASSSDSHSYEQYF.